These 7 T cell receptor beta chains were all obtained from the same sample, sequenced in a study of cytomegalovirus exposure and HLA in healthy donors. The PCR had 60 Vbeta and 13 Jbeta primers. Sequenced by immunoSEQ multiplex PCR; TCRdb stores in-frame clones only, minus some. The sample has 210,000 or so clones, approximately 78% seen once; the top ten hold less than 0.6%. The sequenced material came from PBMCs. The receptors were gathered from a boy aged 10-17 years in good health and CMV-seronegative.

This chain connects TRBV7-9 to TRBJ2-4; TRBD2 is a possible D gene (7 bases). This CDR3 spans 15 amino acids. Germline values: CDR1 SEHNR, CDR2 FQNEAQ (reference sequence). V was cut by 5 bases and J by 1 base, with 12 bases left in between. The CDR3 nucleotides are TGTGCCAGCAGCCGGGGGGCCGTGGCCAAAAACATTCAGTACTTC. Protein sequence: CASSRGAVAKNIQYF.

This rearrangement joins TRBV27 to TRBJ2-6, with TRBD1 identical over 9 bases. Trimming cost V 3 bases and J 2 bases; bases outside gene matches: 5. The germline V gene has CDR1 MNHEY and CDR2 SMNVEV (reference sequence). This CDR3 region has 17 residues. CDR3 DNA sequence: TGTGCCAGCAGTTTCGGGACAGGGATGGCTGGGGCCAACGTCCTGACTTTC. It translates to CASSFGTGMAGANVLTF.

The chain joins TRBV19 to TRBJ2-1; possible D gene TRBD1, 5 bases. The CDR3 sequence is 14 residues long. The V end was cut by 3 bases, the J end by 4 bases, with 10 bases between. Germline values: CDR1 LNHDA, CDR2 SQIVND (reference sequence). The CDR3 loop is CASSIRVVYNEQFF. CDR3 bases: TGTGCCAGTAGTATCAGGGTTGTGTACAATGAGCAGTTCTTC.

The chain recombines TRBV6-1 with TRBJ2-5; 11 bases are shared with TRBD2. Germline-derived CDR1 and CDR2 are MNHNS and SASEGT. The length of the CDR3 is 16 residues. V shed 4 bases, J shed 5 bases, and the junction held 9 bases outside the gene matches. The CDR3 sequence is CASSGASGGTLETQYF. The CDR3 region has the DNA TGTGCCAGCAGTGGGGCTAGCGGGGGGACGTTGGAGACCCAGTACTTC.

The chain recombines TRBV13 with TRBJ2-6; maybe TRBD1 (6 bases). Looked up from germline, CDR1 is PRHDT and CDR2 is FYEKMQ (reference sequence). Deletions cut 3 bases from V and 1 base from J, with 10 bases between. This CDR3 contains 16 residues. The CDR3 DNA is TGTGCCAGCAGCTTTCCAGGGGCATCTGGGGCCAACGTCCTGACTTTC. Translated, it gives CASSFPGASGANVLTF.

The chain joins TRBV11-2 to TRBJ2-7, with a tentative D call TRBD1 (7 bases). With 5 bases removed from V and 0 bases from J, the gap between germline ends came to 14 bases. The CDR3 covers 15 residues. In germline, CDR1 is SGHAT, CDR2 FQNNGV. The CDR3 sequence is CASSPGAGGSYEQYF. The CDR3 DNA is TGTGCCAGCAGCCCGGGGGCAGGGGGCTCCTACGAGCAGTACTTC.

The chain has TRBV5-1 and TRBJ2-2; TRBD1 aligns across 7 bases. This CDR3 has 16 amino acids. The V gene's germline CDR1 is SGHRS and CDR2 YFSETQ. Germline trimming cut 0 bases from V and 5 bases from J; bases unmatched to any gene: 7. CDR3 nucleotides: TGCGCCAGCAGCTTGGAAGGGGGCCAGCTGACCGGGGAGCTGTTTTTT. Translation: CASSLEGGQLTGELFF.